This TCR beta chain originates from a study of cytomegalovirus exposure and HLA in healthy donors. Study-level background: Falling in the Caucasian-associated ancestry cluster were 80% to 85% of around 370 genotyped donors.

The PCR employed 60 Vbeta primers together with 13 Jbeta primers. Sequencing was performed with immunoSEQ multiplex PCR; in TCRdb, only in-frame clones are kept and a portion is missing. In the table there are 90,000 to 120,000 clones, roughly 70% of which are singletons. V was clipped by 5 bases and J by 10 bases; unmatched bases: 12. Germline CDR1 and CDR2: SGHVS and FQNEAQ. This CDR3 comprises 16 residues. On this clone: The antigen is unknown.

Regarding the study as a whole: There was a cluster of highly shared sequence variants that was likely a sequencing artifact.

The sequencing input was PBMCs. The TCR was taken from a woman aged 40 to 50 in good health and CMV-seropositive. The gene calls are TRBV7-8 and TRBJ1-6; the match to TRBD1 covers 9 bases. The CDR3 here is CASSARPQGAASPLHF. The CDR3, as DNA: TGTGCCAGCAGCGCACGACCACAGGGGGCGGCATCACCCCTCCACTTT.